Listed below are T cell receptor beta chains from one sample, sequenced in a study of T cells after yellow fever vaccination. MiXCR, applied by TCRdb to the 5' RACE reads, yields one record per CDR3 protein. The sample carries around 600,000 distinct CDR3 sequences, 9% to 15% recorded once. Material: PBMCs, obtained on the day of the yellow fever booster vaccination. The receptors shown here come from a man in his thirties or forties who received the YFV17D yellow fever vaccine. The CDR3 runs from the conserved cysteine through the conserved F or W. D genes are given only for firm matches. Clone size is stated in some rows and not others, as once, few, many or a class when expanded.

clone size	D gene	V gene	J gene	CDR3 DNA	CDR3 protein
few	TRBD2	TRBV5-4	TRBJ2-1	TGTGCCAGCAGCCCGACTAGCGCCTCCGGCAATGAGCAGTTCTTC	CASSPTSASGNEQFF
NA	NA	TRBV4-1	TRBJ2-1	TGCGCCAGCAGCCAAGGGGGGCTCGCGGGACATGAGCAGTTCTTC	CASSQGGLAGHEQFF
NA	TRBD2	TRBV3-1	TRBJ2-5	TGTGCCAGCAGCCAAAGCGGGGCCGGTGAGACCCAGTACTTC	CASSQSGAGETQYF
NA	NA	TRBV30	TRBJ2-6	TGTGCCTCCTCAGTAGGGAGCTACGGACTCTCTGGGGCCAACGTCCTGACTTTC	CASSVGSYGLSGANVLTF
NA	NA	TRBV28	TRBJ2-2	TGTGCCAGCAGCTCTTTCGGGGCAAACACCGGGGAGCTGTTTTTT	CASSSFGANTGELFF
NA	NA	TRBV7-2	TRBJ2-5	TGTGCCAGCAGCTTAGGCCCAACTAGCTGGGAGACCCAGTACTTC	CASSLGPTSWETQYF
NA	TRBD2	TRBV27	TRBJ2-1	TGTGCCAGCAGTTTATCCAATAGCGGGAGTCCCTCCAATGAGCAGTTCTTC	CASSLSNSGSPSNEQFF
few	NA	TRBV11-2	TRBJ1-2	TGTGCCAGCAGGAAGGGGCAGGACTATGGCTACACCTTC	CASRKGQDYGYTF
few	TRBD2	TRBV7-3	TRBJ2-1	TGTGCCAGCAGCCCCCTGGGACTAGCCCGTTACAATGAGCAGTTCTTC	CASSPLGLARYNEQFF
NA	NA	TRBV10-3	TRBJ1-1	TGTGCCATCAGTGAGGCCGGGAGCAGGAACACTGAAGCTTTCTTT	CAISEAGSRNTEAFF
NA	TRBD1	TRBV5-1	TRBJ2-3	TGCGCCAGCAGCTGGAGGGACAGGGTAGGCACAGATACGCAGTATTTT	CASSWRDRVGTDTQYF
few	TRBD2	TRBV12-3/TRBV12-4	TRBJ2-1	TGTGCCAGCAGTTTCGCCGCCCGGAGCGGGAGGGCCCCTGAGCAGTTCTTC	CASSFAARSGRAPEQFF
NA	NA	TRBV2	TRBJ2-1	TGTGCCAGCAGTGAATGGGGTAGCGTAGTTTCTTCCGAGCAGTTCTTC	CASSEWGSVVSSEQFF
NA	TRBD1	TRBV20-1	TRBJ2-1	TGCAGTGCTCCCGGACAGGGACACTACAATGAGCAGTTCTTC	CSAPGQGHYNEQFF
NA	TRBD1	TRBV5-1	TRBJ2-7	TGCGCCAGCAGCGATAAGGACAGGGGCTACGAGCAGTACTTC	CASSDKDRGYEQYF
many	NA	TRBV12-3/TRBV12-4	TRBJ2-1	TGTGCCAGCCATGTTCAGGCCGTGTATATCTACAATGAGCAGTTCTTC	CASHVQAVYIYNEQFF
many	TRBD2	TRBV6-1	TRBJ2-1	TGTGCCAGCGGGACTAGGGGCTCCTACAATGAGCAGTTCTTC	CASGTRGSYNEQFF
few	NA	TRBV18	TRBJ1-1	TGTGCCAGCTCTCCTGAACGAACTGAAGCTTTCTTT	CASSPERTEAFF
NA	TRBD1	TRBV3-1	TRBJ1-1	TGTGCCAGCAGCCCGACCGGGACAGAAGTCGTTAGGGCTTTCTTT	CASSPTGTEVVRAFF
NA	TRBD1	TRBV5-1	TRBJ2-2	TGCGCCAGCAGCTTTAGGACAGGGGCAATTTCCACCGGGGAGCTGTTTTTT	CASSFRTGAISTGELFF
few	TRBD1	TRBV5-1	TRBJ2-4	TGCGCCAGCAGCTTGTGGACCGGACAGGGGCTAGCCAAAAACATTCAGTACTTC	CASSLWTGQGLAKNIQYF